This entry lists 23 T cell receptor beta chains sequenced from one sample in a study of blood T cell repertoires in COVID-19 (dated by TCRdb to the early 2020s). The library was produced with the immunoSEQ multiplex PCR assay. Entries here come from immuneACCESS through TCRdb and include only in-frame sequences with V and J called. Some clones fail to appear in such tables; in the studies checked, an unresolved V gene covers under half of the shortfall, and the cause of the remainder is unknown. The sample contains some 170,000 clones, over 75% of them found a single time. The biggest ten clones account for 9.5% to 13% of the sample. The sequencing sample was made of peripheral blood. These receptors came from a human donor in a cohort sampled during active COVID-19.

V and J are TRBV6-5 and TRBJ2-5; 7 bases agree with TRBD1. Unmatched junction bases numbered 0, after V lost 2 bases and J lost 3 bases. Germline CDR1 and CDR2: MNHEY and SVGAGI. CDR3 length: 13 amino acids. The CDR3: CASSYDREETQYF. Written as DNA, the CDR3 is TGTGCCAGCAGTTACGACAGGGAAGAGACCCAGTACTTC.

The CDR3 reads CASSWADTGELFF. In DNA form, the CDR3 reads TGTGCCAGCAGCTGGGCAGACACCGGGGAGCTGTTTTTT. The chain recombines TRBV11-3 with TRBJ2-2; D gene unclear. V was shortened by 4 bases and J by 3 bases, with 6 bases between the two germline ends. The CDR3 consists of 13 residues. Germline-derived CDR1 and CDR2 are SGHNT and YENEEA.

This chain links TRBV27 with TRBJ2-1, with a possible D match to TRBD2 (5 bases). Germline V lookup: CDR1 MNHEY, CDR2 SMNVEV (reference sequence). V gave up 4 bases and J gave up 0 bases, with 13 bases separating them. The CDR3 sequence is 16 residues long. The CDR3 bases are TGTGCCAGCAGTTCCTTGAGCGGATCCTCCTACAATGAGCAGTTCTTC. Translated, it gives CASSSLSGSSYNEQFF.

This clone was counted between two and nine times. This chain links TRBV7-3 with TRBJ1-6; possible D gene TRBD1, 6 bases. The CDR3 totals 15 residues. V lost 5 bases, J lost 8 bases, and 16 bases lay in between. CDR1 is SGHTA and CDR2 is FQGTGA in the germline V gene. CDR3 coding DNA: TGTGCCAGCAGCCCCGGCGGGGGGCAGGATTCACCCCTCCACTTT. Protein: CASSPGGGQDSPLHF.

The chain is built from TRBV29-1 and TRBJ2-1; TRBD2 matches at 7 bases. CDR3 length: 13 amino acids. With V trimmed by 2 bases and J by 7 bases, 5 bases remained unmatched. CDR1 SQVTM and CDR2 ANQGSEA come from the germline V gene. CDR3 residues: CSVEPPGLNEQFF. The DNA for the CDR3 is TGCAGCGTTGAACCTCCGGGACTAAATGAGCAGTTCTTC.

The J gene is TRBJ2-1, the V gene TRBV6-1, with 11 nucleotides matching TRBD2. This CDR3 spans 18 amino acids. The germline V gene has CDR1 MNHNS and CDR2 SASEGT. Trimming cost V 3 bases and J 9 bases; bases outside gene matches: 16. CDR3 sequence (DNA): TGTGCCAGCAGTGACCAGTTACCGGGACTAGCGGATTCAGGTGAGCAGTTCTTC. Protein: CASSDQLPGLADSGEQFF.

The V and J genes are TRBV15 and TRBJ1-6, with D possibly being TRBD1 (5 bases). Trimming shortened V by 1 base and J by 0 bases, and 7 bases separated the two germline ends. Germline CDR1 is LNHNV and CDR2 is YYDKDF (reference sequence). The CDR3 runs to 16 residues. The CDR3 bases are TGTGCCACCAGCAGAGGGGACTACTCCTATAATTCACCCCTCCACTTT. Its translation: CATSRGDYSYNSPLHF. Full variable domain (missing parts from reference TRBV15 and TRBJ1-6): DAMVIQNPRYQVTQFGKPVTLSCSQTLNHNVMYWYQQKSSQAPKLLFHYYDKDFNNEADTPDNFQSRRPNTSFCFLDIRSPGLGDTAMYLCATSRGDYSYNSPLHFGNGTRLTVT.

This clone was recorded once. CDR3 residues: CASSLSGDGTEAFF. In DNA, the CDR3 is TGTGCCAGCAGCTTATCAGGGGACGGCACTGAAGCTTTCTTT. The chain combines TRBV5-8 with TRBJ1-1; maybe TRBD1 (6 bases). Trimming took off 2 bases at V and 4 bases at J, with 12 bases between the two ends. This CDR3 is built from 14 residues. Germline values: CDR1 SGHTS, CDR2 YDEGEE.

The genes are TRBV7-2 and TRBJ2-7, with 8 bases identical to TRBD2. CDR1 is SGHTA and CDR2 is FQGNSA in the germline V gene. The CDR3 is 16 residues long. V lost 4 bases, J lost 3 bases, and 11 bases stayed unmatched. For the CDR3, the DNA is TGTGCCAGCAGCTCTGGGAGGTCGGGGGGGAGCTACGAGCAGTACTTC. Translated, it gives CASSSGRSGGSYEQYF.

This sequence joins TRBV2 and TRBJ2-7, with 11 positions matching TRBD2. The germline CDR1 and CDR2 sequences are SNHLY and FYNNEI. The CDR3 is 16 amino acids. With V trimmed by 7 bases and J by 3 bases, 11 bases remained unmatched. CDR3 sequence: CASNQALTSGSYEQYF. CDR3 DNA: TGTGCCAGCAACCAGGCCCTAACTAGCGGGAGCTACGAGCAGTACTTC.

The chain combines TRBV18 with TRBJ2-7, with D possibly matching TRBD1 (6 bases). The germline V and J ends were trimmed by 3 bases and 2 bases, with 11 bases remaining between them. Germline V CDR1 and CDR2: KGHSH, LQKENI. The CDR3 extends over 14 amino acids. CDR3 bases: TGTGCCAGCTCACCGGAAAACAGGGCCTACGAGCAGTACTTC. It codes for CASSPENRAYEQYF.

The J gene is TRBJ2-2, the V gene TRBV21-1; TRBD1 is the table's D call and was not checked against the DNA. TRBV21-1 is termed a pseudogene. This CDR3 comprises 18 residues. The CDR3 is CASSNGPGEDTSTGELFF. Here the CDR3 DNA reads TGTGCCAGCAGCAATGGCCCAGGGGAAGATACTAGCACCGGGGAGCTGTTTTTT.

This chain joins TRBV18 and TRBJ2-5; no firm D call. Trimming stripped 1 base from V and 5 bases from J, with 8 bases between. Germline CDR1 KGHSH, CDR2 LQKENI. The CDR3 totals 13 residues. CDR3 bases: TGTGCCAGCTCACCACTCCAAGCGGAGACCCAGTACTTC. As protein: CASSPLQAETQYF. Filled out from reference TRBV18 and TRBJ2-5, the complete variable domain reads NAGVMQNPRHLVRRRGQEARLRCSPMKGHSHVYWYRQLPEEGLKFMVYLQKENIIDESGMPKERFSAEFPKEGPSILRIQQVVRGDSAAYFCASSPLQAETQYFGPGTRLLVL.

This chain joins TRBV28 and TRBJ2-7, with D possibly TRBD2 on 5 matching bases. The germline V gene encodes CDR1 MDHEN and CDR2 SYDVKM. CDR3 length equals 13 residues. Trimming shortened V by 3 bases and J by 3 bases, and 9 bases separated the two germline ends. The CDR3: CASSFSGYYEQYF. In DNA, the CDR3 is TGTGCCAGCAGTTTTTCGGGGTACTACGAGCAGTACTTC.

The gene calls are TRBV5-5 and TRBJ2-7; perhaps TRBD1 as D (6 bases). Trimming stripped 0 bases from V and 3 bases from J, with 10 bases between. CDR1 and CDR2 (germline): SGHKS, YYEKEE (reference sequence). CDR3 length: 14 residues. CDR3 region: CASSLAPGDYEQYF. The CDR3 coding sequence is TGTGCCAGCAGCTTGGCCCCAGGGGACTACGAGCAGTACTTC.

The CDR3 nucleotides are TGTGCCAGCAGTGGAGGGGGCTTTTCCAACGAGCAGTACTTC. It is translated as CASSGGGFSNEQYF. The chain carries TRBV2 and TRBJ2-7, with TRBD1 matching over 7 bases. Trimming removed 4 bases from V and 5 bases from J; junction bases left unmatched: 8. The CDR3 extends over 14 amino acids. Germline CDR1 and CDR2: SNHLY and FYNNEI.

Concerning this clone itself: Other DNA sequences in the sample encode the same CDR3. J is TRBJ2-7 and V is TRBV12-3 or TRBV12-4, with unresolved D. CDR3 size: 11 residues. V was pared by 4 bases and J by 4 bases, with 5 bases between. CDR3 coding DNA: TGTGCCAGCAGTTCGTTATACGAGCAGTACTTC. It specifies CASSSLYEQYF.

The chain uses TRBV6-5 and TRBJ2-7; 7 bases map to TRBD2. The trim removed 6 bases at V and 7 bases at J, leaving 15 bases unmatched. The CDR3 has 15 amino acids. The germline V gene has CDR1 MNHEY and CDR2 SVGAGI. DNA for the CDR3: TGTGCCAGCAGGGAGGGAGGGGACCTTCGGGGAGAGCAGTACTTC. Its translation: CASREGGDLRGEQYF.

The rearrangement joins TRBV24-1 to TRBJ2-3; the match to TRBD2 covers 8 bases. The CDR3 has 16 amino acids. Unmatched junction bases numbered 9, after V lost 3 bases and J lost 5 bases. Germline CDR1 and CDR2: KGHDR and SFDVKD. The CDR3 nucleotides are TGTGCCACCAGTGATGGAGGGCTAGCGGGCCTAGATACGCAGTATTTT. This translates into CATSDGGLAGLDTQYF.

The CDR3 sequence: CASSLIAAPNTGELFF. CDR3 in DNA: TGTGCCAGCAGCTTAATCGCGGCACCTAACACCGGGGAGCTGTTTTTT. The V gene is TRBV11-3, the J gene TRBJ2-2; no reliable D call. CDR1 and CDR2 (germline): SGHNT, YENEEA. The CDR3 has 16 residues. The V and J ends lost 2 bases and 2 bases respectively, with 12 bases between them.

In DNA, the CDR3 is TGTGCCAGCAGCTTAACCGCGGGGGCTAGCACAGATACGCAGTATTTT. Amino acids: CASSLTAGASTDTQYF. The J gene is TRBJ2-3, the V gene TRBV7-2, with D perhaps matching TRBD2 (7 bases). Trimming shortened V by 2 bases and J by 0 bases, and 12 bases separated the two germline ends. The germline V gene encodes CDR1 SGHTA and CDR2 FQGNSA. The CDR3 is 16 residues long.

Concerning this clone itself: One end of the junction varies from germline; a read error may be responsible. The CDR3 sequence is CASSRLAGHEQYF. The CDR3 bases are TGTGCCTCGAGTAGGCTAGCGGGACACGAGCAGTACTTC. This rearrangement joins TRBV30 to TRBJ2-7; TRBD2 agrees at 9 bases. In germline, CDR1 is GTSNPN, CDR2 SVGIG (reference sequence). This CDR3 comprises 13 residues.

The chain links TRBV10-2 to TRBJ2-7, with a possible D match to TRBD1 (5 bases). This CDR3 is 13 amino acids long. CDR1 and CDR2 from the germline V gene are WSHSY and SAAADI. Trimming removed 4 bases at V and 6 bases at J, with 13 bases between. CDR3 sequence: CASSVPGPIEQYF. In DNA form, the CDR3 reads TGCGCCAGCAGTGTTCCAGGGCCTATCGAGCAGTACTTC.